These T cell receptor beta chains were read from a single sample in a study of blood T cell repertoires in COVID-19. Clones were sequenced by immunoSEQ multiplex PCR, and TCRdb holds only the in-frame ones, with some missing. The sample holds roughly 120,000 clones, 71% seen once. Sequencing input: peripheral blood. All receptors derive from a human donor with acute or convalescent COVID-19. The donor label of this sample is uncertain. Each CDR3 is given without its conserved first and last residue. D genes are given only for firm matches.

D gene,V gene,CDR3 protein
.,TRBV2,ASSDSLSNQPQH
.,TRBV9,ASSVGRGADNEQF
.,TRBV11-2,ASIPETGPLSTGYT
TRBD2,TRBV10-2,ASTGLANTGELF
.,TRBV7-8,ASSFLSGSLTDTQY
.,TRBV9,ASSASLSTEAF
.,TRBV7-7,ASSLRPTSGETQY
.,TRBV2,ASSESSTSEQY
TRBD1,TRBV6-1,ASSEATGRTQGTQY
TRBD1,TRBV6-5,ASRGQGRSPLH
TRBD1,TRBV29-1,SVVTVYAGGMKNIQY
.,TRBV19,ASSIYQDLDYGYT
TRBD1,TRBV27,ASSDLGTASETQY
TRBD1,TRBV5-1,ASSQGTEETQY
.,TRBV19,ASSITRAEGDYGYT
TRBD1,TRBV9,ASSAGTANYGYT
.,TRBV14,ASSQDVGVGYNEQF
TRBD2,TRBV6-4,ASSDSTSGGSYNEQF
.,TRBV6-5,ASSYNRMGYGYT
.,TRBV28,ASSLQAPSVRNTEAF
.,TRBV7-2,ASSPGRGAEELF
.,TRBV6-6,ASSPWMEPNQPQH
.,TRBV6-5,ASSSTGLYSGNTIY
TRBD2,TRBV10-2,AITTSGGPADTQY
.,TRBV19,ASSLTGTDADTQY
.,TRBV7-2,ASSFYSNQPQH
.,TRBV7-6,ASSLRQSSYNSPLH
.,TRBV6-5,ASHRGGLTDTQY
.,TRBV5-1,ASSEAPISYGYT
TRBD1,TRBV3-1/TRBV3-2,ASALRQGVKGGYT
TRBD1,TRBV2,ASRKLGTGPSGANVLT
TRBD1,TRBV19,ASKETGGYGYT
.,TRBV19,ASSATGTTSYGYT
TRBD1,TRBV18,ASSPPGQGNQPQH
.,TRBV19,ASSTTRAGKLF
.,TRBV27,ASRRVSSYEQY
.,TRBV7-9,ASSLGGGNTETQY
TRBD1,TRBV19,ASSNSLGGRQGGSPLH
.,TRBV7-8,ASSRDTFEAF
TRBD1,TRBV4-1,ASSSLRGPNYGYT
.,TRBV19,ASSDSPSRTEAF
TRBD2,TRBV7-2,ASSLYGSGGAETQY
.,TRBV7-2,ASSLGLAISYEQY
TRBD1,TRBV2,ASSDMGQGVGSPLH
TRBD1,TRBV30,AWTKGAYEQY
.,TRBV7-9,ASSVDSPVHTDTQY
TRBD1,TRBV10-3,AISMTGGADTQY
.,TRBV5-1,ASSGGAVSDTQY
TRBD1,TRBV27,ASSLVGTGYGYT
.,TRBV5-6,ASSLLHGGTNEKLF
.,TRBV30,AWREGEAF
TRBD1,TRBV5-1,ASSSDRGGNGYT
.,TRBV2,AIQGPSTDTQY
.,TRBV7-7,ASSLAPGLHNEQF
.,TRBV2,ASSGEVNYGYT
TRBD1,TRBV7-8,ASSPQKRTGGLAGANVLT
.,TRBV5-1,ASSPTAYGYT
TRBD1,TRBV29-1,SVDRGNTEAF
TRBD2,TRBV3-1/TRBV3-2,ASSQVLAGGHEQF
.,TRBV25-1,ASSESSRGARNYGYT